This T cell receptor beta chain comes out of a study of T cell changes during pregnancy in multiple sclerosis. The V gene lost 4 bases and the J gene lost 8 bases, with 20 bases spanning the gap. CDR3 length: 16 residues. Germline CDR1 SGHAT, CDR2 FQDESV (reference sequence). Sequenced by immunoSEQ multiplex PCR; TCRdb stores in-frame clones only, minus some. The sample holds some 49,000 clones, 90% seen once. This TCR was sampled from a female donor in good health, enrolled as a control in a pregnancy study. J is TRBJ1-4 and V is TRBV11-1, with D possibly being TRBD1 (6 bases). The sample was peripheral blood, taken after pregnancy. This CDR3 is CASSYGGGAIGEKLFF. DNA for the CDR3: TGTGCCAGCAGCTACGGCGGGGGGGCAATTGGCGAAAAACTGTTTTTT.